These 3 T cell receptor beta chains originate from one sample sequenced in a study of blood T cell repertoires in COVID-19. TCRdb's table, derived via immunoSEQ multiplex PCR, lists solely in-frame clones and lacks some. The sample contains approximately 19,000 clones, almost 90% of which appear only once. Source material: peripheral blood. These receptors all come from a human donor in a cohort sampled during active COVID-19.

This clone was detected only a few times. V usage is TRBV19 and J usage is TRBJ2-5; 10 bases align to TRBD2. CDR3 length: 15 amino acids. Germline CDR1 LNHDA, CDR2 SQIVND (reference sequence). V trimming: 6 bases; J trimming: 5 bases; junction bases outside the gene matches: 9. The CDR3 sequence is CASRGAGGLFETQYF. As DNA, the CDR3 is TGTGCCAGTAGAGGAGCGGGGGGGTTATTTGAGACCCAGTACTTC.

The chain recombines TRBV9 with TRBJ1-2; TRBD1 aligns across 8 bases. Germline CDR1 and CDR2: SGDLS and YYNGEE. V shed 3 bases and J 5 bases; nucleotides not matched to a gene: 3. The CDR3 length is 13 residues. CDR3 nucleotide sequence: TGTGCCAGCAGCGGGACAGGGCTATATGGCTACACCTTC. Protein product: CASSGTGLYGYTF.

This clone appeared once. The J gene is TRBJ1-6, the V gene TRBV19; maybe TRBD1 (5 bases). Trimming took 3 bases from V and 7 from J, leaving 10 bases between them. CDR1 is LNHDA, CDR2 SQIVND, per germline (reference sequence). This CDR3 has 14 residues. The CDR3 region has the DNA TGTGCCAGTAGTATTGGGGGGTTGAATTCACCCCTCCACTTT. This translates into CASSIGGLNSPLHF.